The 8 T cell receptor beta chains below were found in one sample sequenced in a study of T cells in localized non-small cell lung cancer. Clones were sequenced by immunoSEQ multiplex PCR, and TCRdb holds only the in-frame ones, with some missing. Counted here are 50,000 to 55,000 clones, approximately 88% occurring once; the ten biggest clones make up approximately 18%. Material: peripheral blood mononuclear cells, obtained before any cancer treatment. Receptors originate from a man aged 35-75 years with stage III lung adenocarcinoma.

The chain joins TRBV12-5 to TRBJ1-3; 7 bases align to TRBD1. CDR3 length equals 14 residues. The V segment lost 7 bases and the J segment 6 bases; nucleotides outside the gene matches: 9. Germline V gives CDR1 LGHNT, CDR2 FRNRAP. In nucleotides, the CDR3 is TGTGCTAGTGACAGGGGTTATTTCGAAAACACCATATATTTT. Encoded protein: CASDRGYFENTIYF.

This rearrangement joins TRBV11-1 to TRBJ2-5; D may match TRBD1 or TRBD2 (5 bases each). This CDR3 region has 13 residues. Germline loops: CDR1 SGHAT, CDR2 FQDESV (reference sequence). V lost 3 bases and J lost 6, with 11 bases in between. In nucleotides, the CDR3 is TGTGCCAGCAGCTTCCAGGGAGTCCAGACCCAGTACTTC. As protein: CASSFQGVQTQYF.

This clone occurred a few times. This chain links TRBV5-5 with TRBJ1-5; D remains ambiguous. The CDR3 contains 12 residues. Per the germline V gene, CDR1 is SGHKS and CDR2 is YYEKEE (reference sequence). V lost 2 bases and J lost 3, with 3 bases in between. For the CDR3, the DNA is TGTGCCAGCAGCTTTCTCAATCAGCCCCAGCATTTT. This codes for CASSFLNQPQHF.

This chain joins TRBV21-1 and TRBJ1-1. TRBV21-1 is given as a pseudogene. The CDR3 loop spans 10 amino acids. The CDR3 reads CASSPSKAFF. CDR3 nucleotide sequence: TGTGCCAGCAGCCCAAGCAAAGCTTTCTTT.

V and J are TRBV23-1 and TRBJ2-7, with D possibly matching TRBD1 (6 bases). TRBV23-1 is noted as an ORF with a role that remains uncertain. With 5 bases removed from V and 0 bases from J, the gap between germline ends came to 20 bases. This CDR3 spans 17 amino acids. The CDR3 spells CASSKHPRQVCSYEQYF. The CDR3 DNA reads TGCGCCAGCAGTAAACATCCCCGACAGGTTTGCTCCTACGAGCAGTACTTC.

J is TRBJ1-2 and V is TRBV6-5, with a weak D call TRBD1 (6 bases). The CDR3 is made up of 15 amino acids. V lost 5 bases and J lost 0, with 13 bases in between. From germline, CDR1 is MNHEY and CDR2 SVGAGI. This CDR3 is CASSRSGQPNYGYTF. The CDR3 DNA follows: TGTGCCAGCAGTCGATCTGGACAGCCTAACTATGGCTACACCTTC.

V usage is TRBV27 and J usage is TRBJ2-3, with 15 bases lining up with TRBD2. Per germline, CDR1 MNHEY and CDR2 SMNVEV (reference sequence). Germline trimming cut 3 bases from V and 4 bases from J; bases unmatched to any gene: 5. The CDR3 covers 17 residues. For the CDR3, the DNA is TGTGCCAGCAGTTTCTCCGGACTAGCGGGGGGGCCAGATACGCAGTATTTT. This sequence encodes CASSFSGLAGGPDTQYF.

The V and J genes are TRBV11-3 and TRBJ1-1, with 7 bases fitting TRBD1. The CDR3 contains 15 residues. V lost 5 bases and J lost 1; bases outside the gene matches: 7. Germline V gene lookup returns CDR1 SGHNT and CDR2 YENEEA. The CDR3 is CASSRAGQQNTEAFF. Written as DNA, the CDR3 is TGTGCCAGCAGCCGCGCGGGACAGCAGAACACTGAAGCTTTCTTT.